The sequence of this T cell receptor beta chain was determined in a study of post-analysis software for immune sequencing data. Study-wide results and limits: Controls had lower frequencies than patients of roughly five TRBV segments, which included TRBV5-6, TRBV5-1 and TRBV20-1.

cDNA libraries for TCR beta contained unique molecular identifiers. One entry per CDR3 protein, called by TCRdb with MiXCR from the PCR reads. The table has approximately 730,000 distinct CDR3 sequences, about 43% seen once. The CDR3 runs 16 residues. Germline CDR1 is MNHEY and CDR2 is SVGAGI. V was pared by 5 bases and J by 0 bases, with 6 bases of the junction left unmatched. Comments on this clonotype: The antigen remains undetermined.

Source material: blood. The chain combines TRBV6-5 with TRBJ2-1, with TRBD2 matching 8 bases. This receptor was taken from a girl aged 10 to 17 with multiple sclerosis. CDR3 amino acids: CASSINSGTSYNEQFF. The CDR3 nucleotides read TGTGCCAGCAGTATAAATAGCGGGACCTCCTACAATGAGCAGTTCTTC.